This TCR beta chain originates from a study of T cell responses to AZD1222 COVID-19 vaccine. The study, taken as a whole, reports: Most donors were white British, females outnumbered males, and clonal diversity was possibly underestimated.

The CDR3 consists of 15 residues. The germline V gene encodes CDR1 SGHRS and CDR2 YFSETQ. Profiled with immunoSEQ multiplex PCR; TCRdb holds only in-frame clones, not every one. Of tens of thousands of clones listed, about 88% are singletons. Of note for this clone: Antigen unknown. Its ends do not fully match the called genes, so a read error is possible.

This receptor was obtained from an adult in good health. The rearrangement joins TRBV5-1 to TRBJ2-1; a possible D gene is TRBD2 (5 bases). The sequenced sample was peripheral blood, obtained on day 0 of AZD1222 vaccination. The CDR3 region is CASTLSGNTYNEQFF. The CDR3 nucleotides read TGCGCCAGCACCTTGTCGGGAAATACTTACAATGAGCAGTTCTTC.